Listed below are T cell receptor beta chains from one sample, sequenced in a study of cytomegalovirus exposure and HLA in healthy donors. This table comes from immunoSEQ multiplex PCR, and its TCRdb copy is limited to in-frame clones, with some not included. This table has about 90,000 clones, nearly 80% appearing once. What was sequenced was PBMCs. The receptors come from a woman in her thirties or forties in good health and CMV-seropositive. The CDR3 runs from the conserved cysteine through the conserved F or W. The D gene is left open where the match is weak. A clone size is listed for some rows: how often the clone was seen (once, few, many), or a class if it is expanded.

CDR3,DNA,V,size,J,D
CASSAQGVQPQHF,TGTGCCAGCAGTGCACAGGGCGTCCAGCCCCAGCATTTT,TRBV2,-,TRBJ1-5,-
CASSLSGTGSYEQYF,TGTGCCAGCAGCCTCAGCGGGACAGGGTCCTACGAGCAGTACTTC,TRBV6-6,-,TRBJ2-7,TRBD1
CASSPGGGAGDTQYF,TGTGCTAGCAGCCCCGGCGGGGGAGCGGGAGATACGCAGTATTTT,TRBV7-7,-,TRBJ2-3,TRBD2
CASSQQASSGSGYEQFF,TGTGCCAGCAGCCAACAAGCCTCTAGCGGGAGTGGCTATGAGCAGTTCTTC,TRBV4-2,-,TRBJ2-1,TRBD2
CASSERGLADLYEQYF,TGTGCCAGCAGCGAGAGGGGTCTAGCGGACCTTTACGAGCAGTACTTC,TRBV7-2,few,TRBJ2-7,TRBD2
CASSAGTDNTGELFF,TGTGCCAGCAGTGCCGGGACAGATAACACCGGGGAGCTGTTTTTT,TRBV9,-,TRBJ2-2,TRBD1
CSVERTGGAGGYTF,TGCAGCGTTGAGAGGACAGGGGGCGCGGGGGGCTACACCTTC,TRBV29-1,-,TRBJ1-2,TRBD1
CASSLIAVGTAPDTQYF,TGTGCCAGCAGTTTAATCGCCGTGGGGACTGCTCCAGATACGCAGTATTTT,TRBV27,-,TRBJ2-3,-
CASSQAPSQVIDEQYF,TGCGCCAGCAGCCAAGCGCCTAGCCAAGTGATCGACGAGCAGTACTTC,TRBV4-1,-,TRBJ2-7,-
CASSFRTDLYEQYF,TGTGCCAGCAGCTTCCGGACAGACCTCTACGAGCAGTACTTC,TRBV11-2,-,TRBJ2-7,-
CASSFRGGNTEAFF,TGTGCCAGCAGTTTTAGGGGCGGGAACACTGAAGCTTTCTTT,TRBV28,-,TRBJ1-1,-
CASSFGGSYEQYF,TGTGCCAGCAGTTTTGGCGGGAGCTACGAGCAGTACTTC,TRBV28,-,TRBJ2-7,TRBD2
CASGDRVWEQFF,TGTGCCAGCGGCGACAGGGTTTGGGAGCAGTTCTTC,TRBV6-1,once,TRBJ2-1,TRBD1
CASSLAGLLLYEQYF,TGTGCCAGCAGTTTAGCGGGACTCCTTTTATACGAGCAGTACTTC,TRBV27,-,TRBJ2-7,-
CASSGTGTSYEQYF,TGTGCCAGCAGTGGAACCGGGACTAGCTACGAGCAGTACTTC,TRBV6-5,once,TRBJ2-7,TRBD2
CASSQDHKQGAYNEQFF,TGCGCCAGCAGCCAAGATCATAAACAGGGGGCCTACAATGAGCAGTTCTTC,TRBV4-3,-,TRBJ2-1,TRBD1
CASSKGPLEGDTQYF,TGTGCCAGCAGTAAGGGTCCACTTGAGGGAGATACGCAGTATTTT,TRBV6-5,-,TRBJ2-3,-
CASSLKAGDGYNEQFF,TGTGCCAGCAGCCTAAAAGCGGGAGATGGTTACAATGAGCAGTTCTTC,TRBV21-1,-,TRBJ2-1,-
CASSQKTSMTDEQFF,TGTGCCAGCAGCCAGAAGACTAGCATGACCGATGAGCAGTTCTTC,TRBV7-3,-,TRBJ2-1,TRBD2
CASSLGLAGGAEQFF,TGTGCCAGCAGTTTGGGACTAGCGGGAGGAGCTGAGCAGTTCTTC,TRBV7-6,-,TRBJ2-1,TRBD2
CASSLARERNTQYF,TGTGCCAGCAGCTTAGCGCGGGAGAGGAATACGCAGTATTTT,TRBV11-3,-,TRBJ2-3,TRBD2
CAISEPSRGSNTEAFF,TGTGCCATCAGTGAGCCCTCCCGGGGGTCGAACACTGAAGCTTTCTTT,TRBV10-3,-,TRBJ1-1,-
CASSLAGYQPQHF,TGTGCCAGCAGCTTGGCGGGGTATCAGCCCCAGCATTTT,TRBV5-6,few,TRBJ1-5,-
CATYPGQGVTGELFF,TGTGCCACATACCCGGGACAGGGGGTTACCGGGGAGCTGTTTTTT,TRBV19,-,TRBJ2-2,TRBD1
CASSRERGGETQYF,TGTGCCAGCAGCCGCGAGAGGGGAGGAGAGACCCAGTACTTC,TRBV6-5,-,TRBJ2-5,-
CASSLDPGGNTIYF,TGTGCCAGCAGCTTAGATCCAGGAGGAAACACCATATATTTT,TRBV7-6,-,TRBJ1-3,-
CASSIPRRPTDTQYF,TGTGCCAGTAGTATACCCCGGCGGCCCACAGATACGCAGTATTTT,TRBV19,few,TRBJ2-3,-
CASSNPADTQYF,TGTGCCAGCAGTAACCCGGCAGATACGCAGTATTTT,TRBV6-5,-,TRBJ2-3,-
CASSAPSGTDTGELFF,TGTGCCAGCAGCGCCCCTTCCGGGACAGACACCGGGGAGCTGTTTTTT,TRBV9,-,TRBJ2-2,TRBD1
CASSEGWLRDRVREQYF,TGTGCCAGCAGCGAAGGGTGGCTCCGGGACAGGGTACGGGAGCAGTACTTC,TRBV16,-,TRBJ2-7,TRBD1
CASSQDGDLAGGPRQYF,TGCGCCAGCAGCCAAGATGGAGACCTAGCGGGAGGGCCTCGGCAGTACTTC,TRBV4-3,-,TRBJ2-5,TRBD2
CASSLDQGGNSPLHF,TGTGCCAGCAGCTTAGACCAGGGCGGTAATTCACCCCTCCACTTT,TRBV7-3,-,TRBJ1-6,-
CASSLVGGGLNTEAFF,TGTGCCAGCAGCTTGGTGGGGGGAGGGCTGAACACTGAAGCTTTCTTT,TRBV5-5,-,TRBJ1-1,-
CASSYSNGQVWEKLFF,TGTGCCAGCAGTTACTCGAATGGGCAAGTTTGGGAAAAACTGTTTTTT,TRBV6-5,-,TRBJ1-4,-
CASRKGWSDTQYF,TGTGCCAGCAGAAAGGGGTGGTCAGATACGCAGTATTTT,TRBV2,-,TRBJ2-3,-